A single sample gave rise to the 7 T cell receptor beta chains below, sequenced in a study of Graves' ophthalmopathy and Graves' hyperthyroidism (dated by TCRdb to 2017 to 2018). Sequencing was carried out with an Illumina HiSeq 2000. For repertoire sequencing, TCR beta CDR3 regions were amplified from RNA transcripts. A first-round RT-PCR used HTBI primers with the Qiagen OneStep RT-PCR kit, followed by a second-round multiplex PCR, size selection and purification. Clones were called with MiXCR by TCRdb after fastp trimmed the public reads at Q25, and only in-frame beta chains were retained. Entries that share a CDR3 protein sequence are merged under the most common genes and DNA. For this sample there are 260,000 or so distinct CDR3 sequences; around 50% appear just once. Jointly, the top ten make up 40% to 55% of the sample. The sample comprised peripheral blood. The receptors were sampled from an adult man with Graves' ophthalmopathy.

The chain employs TRBV7-9 and TRBJ1-2, with 7 bases aligning to TRBD1. Germline V gene sequence: CDR1 SEHNR, CDR2 FQNEAQ (reference sequence). J lost 4 bases, V lost 6 bases, and 11 bases had no gene match. The CDR3 length is 15 residues. CDR3 DNA: TGTGCCAGCAGTCCTAGACAGGGTAAAGGCTATGGCTACACCTTC. Amino acids: CASSPRQGKGYGYTF.

CDR3 in DNA: TGTGCCAGCAGCTCCCGGGACGCTGGCTACACCTTC. Protein: CASSSRDAGYTF. V and J are TRBV3-1 and TRBJ1-2; D is perhaps TRBD1 (5 bases). V lost 5 bases and J 7 bases, leaving 11 bases between the germline ends. Germline assignment: CDR1 LGHDT and CDR2 YNNKEL (reference sequence). This CDR3 comprises 12 residues.

The chain combines TRBV12-3 or TRBV12-4 with TRBJ1-5; tentative D call: TRBD1 (6 bases). The CDR3 sequence is 14 residues long. Trimming shortened V by 9 bases and J by 4 bases, and 16 bases separated the two germline ends. CDR3 in DNA: TGTGCCAGTGCGATTCAGGGGTCTAATCAGCCCCAGCATTTT. Its translation is CASAIQGSNQPQHF.

This clonotype has at least ten counts. The chain links TRBV2 to TRBJ2-7, with 10 positions matching TRBD2. Per germline, CDR1 SNHLY and CDR2 FYNNEI. The CDR3 has 14 residues. Trimming took 5 bases from V and 4 from J; bases not matched to a gene: 5. The CDR3 region has the DNA TGTGCCAGCAGTCCTAGCGGGAGTCGGTACGAGCAGTACTTC. This sequence encodes CASSPSGSRYEQYF.

As DNA, the CDR3 is TGTGCCAGCAGCCAAGTAGGGGGCCCCGCGAACACCGGGGAGCTGTTTTTT. Its protein product is CASSQVGGPANTGELFF. The chain recombines TRBV7-3 with TRBJ2-2; 7 nucleotides align to TRBD1. The junction had 9 bases not matched to a gene; V was cut back by 5 bases and J by 0 bases. Germline V gene data show CDR1 as SGHTA and CDR2 as FQGTGA. CDR3 length equals 17 residues.

The J gene is TRBJ2-7, the V gene TRBV7-2; 7 positions agree with TRBD1. This CDR3 has 14 residues. The V segment lost 7 bases and the J segment 2 bases; nucleotides outside the gene matches: 8. Looked up from germline, CDR1 is SGHTA and CDR2 is FQGNSA. CDR3 nucleotide sequence: TGTGCCAGCAAATTAGGACAGGAACCCTACGAGCAGTACTTC. Translated: CASKLGQEPYEQYF.

This clonotype was counted many times. The rearrangement links TRBV25-1 to TRBJ2-5; D perhaps matches TRBD2 (7 bases). V lost 2 bases and J 5 bases, leaving 24 bases between the germline ends. Germline V gives CDR1 MGHDK, CDR2 SYGVNS. The CDR3 spans 18 residues. This chain's CDR3 is CASSEPLWGGGLLETQYF. In nucleotides, the CDR3 is TGTGCCAGCAGTGAACCCCTTTGGGGCGGGGGCCTCCTCGAGACCCAGTACTTC.